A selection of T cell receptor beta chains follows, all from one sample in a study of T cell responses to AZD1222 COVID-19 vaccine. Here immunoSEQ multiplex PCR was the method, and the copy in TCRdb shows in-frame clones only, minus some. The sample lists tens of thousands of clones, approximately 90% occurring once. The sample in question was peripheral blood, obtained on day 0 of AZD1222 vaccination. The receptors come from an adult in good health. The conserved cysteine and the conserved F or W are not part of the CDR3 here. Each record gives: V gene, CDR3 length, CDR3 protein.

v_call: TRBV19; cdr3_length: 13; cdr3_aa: ASRLQGVTYNEQF
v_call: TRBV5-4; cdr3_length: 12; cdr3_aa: ASSLEGGRGEQF
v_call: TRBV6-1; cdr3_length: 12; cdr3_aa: ASSEAVGNQPQH
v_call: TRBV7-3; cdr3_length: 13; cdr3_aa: ASSPSRGGVDGYT
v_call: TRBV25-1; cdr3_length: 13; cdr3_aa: ASSERREIGEKLF
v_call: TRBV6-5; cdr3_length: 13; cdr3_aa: ASTGAGGFTDTQY
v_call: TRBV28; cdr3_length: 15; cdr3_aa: ASSFGDASDANYGYT
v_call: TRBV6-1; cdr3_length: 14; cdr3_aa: ASSEYTGGSGYGYT
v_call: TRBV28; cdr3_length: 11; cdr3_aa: ASTSQAHYGYT
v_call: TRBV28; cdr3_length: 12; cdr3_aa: ASSLRQINEKLF
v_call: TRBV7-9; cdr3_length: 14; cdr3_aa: ASSLGQTVNSYEQY
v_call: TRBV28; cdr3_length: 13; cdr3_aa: ASSLTQGGDQPQH
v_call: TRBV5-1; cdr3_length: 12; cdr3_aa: ASSRDGNNSPLH
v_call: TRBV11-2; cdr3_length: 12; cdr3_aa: ASLPGQASYEQY
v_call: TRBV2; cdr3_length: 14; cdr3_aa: ASRPTSGGAENEQF
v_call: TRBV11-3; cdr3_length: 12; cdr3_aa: ASSLGGENTEAF
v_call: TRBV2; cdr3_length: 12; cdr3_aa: ASSEERPNYGYT
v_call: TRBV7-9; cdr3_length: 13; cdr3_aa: ASSFPGQGARGYT
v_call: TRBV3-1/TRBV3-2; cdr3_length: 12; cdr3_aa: ASSQDQGAGGYT
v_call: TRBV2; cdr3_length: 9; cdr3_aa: ASSATVEQY
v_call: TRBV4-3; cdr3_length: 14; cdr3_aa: ASSQDARGLFTEAF
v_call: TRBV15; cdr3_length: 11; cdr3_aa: ATRLDSTDTQY
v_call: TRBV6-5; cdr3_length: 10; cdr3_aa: ASTQLPYGYT
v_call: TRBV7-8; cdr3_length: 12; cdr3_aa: ASSTPGEYRAQY
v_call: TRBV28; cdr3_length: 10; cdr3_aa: ASSDRGYGYT
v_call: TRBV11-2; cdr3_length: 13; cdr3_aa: ASSLDRWLGNEQF
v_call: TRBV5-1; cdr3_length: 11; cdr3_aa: ASSPLDSERAF